Following are 2 T cell receptor beta chains from one sample sequenced in a study of T-cell memory formation after mild COVID-19. TCRdb fed the 5' RACE reads into MiXCR, producing one record per CDR3 protein. The repertoire holds roughly 80,000 distinct CDR3 sequences, with about 23% as singletons. Sequenced: PBMCs or a T cell subset sorted from them (not recorded which). The receptor source for this set is a young man who had mild COVID-19 (a few samples of this study predate the infection). Cell type and time point are not known.

The V gene is TRBV5-1, the J gene TRBJ1-3; unclear D gene. Germline V lookup: CDR1 SGHRS, CDR2 YFSETQ. This CDR3 contains 13 residues. Trimming left V 2 bases short and J 2 bases short, with 5 bases between. CDR3 in amino acids: CASSFAPGNTIYF. In DNA, the CDR3 is TGCGCCAGCAGCTTTGCGCCTGGAAACACCATATATTTT.

This clonotype was seen more than once but under ten times. V and J are TRBV6-5 and TRBJ2-3; 9 nucleotides agree with TRBD2. The CDR3 runs to 15 residues. The junction had 8 bases not matched to a gene; V was cut back by 6 bases and J by 4 bases. Germline loops: CDR1 MNHEY, CDR2 SVGAGI. This CDR3 is CASRLAGALADTQYF. CDR3 in DNA: TGTGCCAGCAGATTAGCGGGGGCTCTTGCAGATACGCAGTATTTT.